This T cell receptor beta chain was obtained from a study of T cell responses to AZD1222 COVID-19 vaccine. Overall study context: Second doses that came at about 4 or about 12 weeks were put together.

The germline gives CDR1 MNHNY, CDR2 SVGAGI (reference sequence). V trimming: 10 bases; J trimming: 4 bases; junction bases outside the gene matches: 5. The CDR3 totals 12 residues. Comment on this clone: Its target is unknown.

Assay used: immunoSEQ multiplex PCR; TCRdb lists only in-frame clones, some missing. The table includes more than 95,000 clones, 85% to 90% detected once. Study results and limitations: Among those given AZD1222, only five or six were seropositive at baseline. Clonal diversity may have been underestimated in mostly white British donors.

V is TRBV6-6 and J is TRBJ2-7; 9 bases are shared with TRBD1. This TCR was sampled from an adult in good health. The material was peripheral blood, obtained on day 0 of AZD1222 vaccination. The CDR3 protein is CATRGTGYEQYF. DNA for the CDR3: TGTGCCACCCGAGGGACAGGGTACGAGCAGTACTTC.